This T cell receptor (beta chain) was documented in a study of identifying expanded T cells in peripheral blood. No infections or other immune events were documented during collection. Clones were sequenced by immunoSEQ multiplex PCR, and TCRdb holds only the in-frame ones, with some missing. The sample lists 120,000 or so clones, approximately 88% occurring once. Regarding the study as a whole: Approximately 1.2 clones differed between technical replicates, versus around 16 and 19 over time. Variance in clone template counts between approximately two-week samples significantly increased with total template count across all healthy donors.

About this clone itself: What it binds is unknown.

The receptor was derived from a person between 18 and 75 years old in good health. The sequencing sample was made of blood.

This CDR3 reads CASSLSAGVNEQFF. The DNA for the CDR3 is TGTGCCAGCAGCTTATCAGCGGGGGTTAATGAGCAGTTCTTC. The rearrangement joins TRBV7-2 to TRBJ2-1; 8 bases agree with TRBD2. The trim removed 2 bases at V and 7 bases at J, leaving 4 bases unmatched. There are 14 residues in the CDR3. Germline V gene data show CDR1 as SGHTA and CDR2 as FQGNSA. The whole variable domain, remainder taken from reference TRBV7-2 and TRBJ2-1, is GAGVSQSPSNKVTEKGKDVELRCDPISGHTALYWYRQSLGQGLEFLIYFQGNSAPDKSGLPSDRFSAERTGGSVSTLTIQRTQQEDSAVYLCASSLSAGVNEQFFGPGTRLTVL.